One sample yielded the 19 T cell receptor beta chains listed below, sequenced in a study of CD8 T cells in ankylosing spondylitis. TCRdb reprocessed the 5' RACE reads via MiXCR and lists one record per CDR3 protein. The sample lists 380,000 or so distinct CDR3 sequences; around 20% were seen once. The sample was blood, either unsorted or a sorted T cell fraction (not recorded which). The receptor source for this set is a male donor with ankylosing spondylitis or in good health (not recorded which).

This chain uses TRBV14 with TRBJ2-2, with D possibly TRBD1 on 5 matching bases. Germline CDR1 and CDR2: SGHDN and FVKESK. There are 14 residues in the CDR3. Trimming cost V 4 bases and J 10 bases, with 16 bases left between them. The CDR3 reads CASSLRQPRPELFF. The CDR3 DNA follows: TGTGCCAGCAGCCTGCGACAGCCCCGTCCGGAGCTGTTTTTT.

This clonotype came up a few times. The chain combines TRBV13 with TRBJ2-3, with TRBD1 identical over 9 bases. The CDR3 is made up of 23 amino acids. CDR1 and CDR2 (germline): PRHDT, FYEKMQ (reference sequence). V was clipped by 3 bases and J by 4 bases; unmatched bases: 29. The CDR3 coding sequence is TGTGCCAGCAGCTTTTACTCCGGGGACAGGGTTTCCCCGGGGCTGGGGAGCGCAGATACGCAGTATTTT. Its translation: CASSFYSGDRVSPGLGSADTQYF. The entire variable domain, with the rest obtained from reference TRBV13 and TRBJ2-3, is as follows: AAGVIQSPRHLIKEKRETATLKCYPIPRHDTVYWYQQGPGQDPQFLISFYEKMQSDKGSIPDRFSAQQFSDYHSELNMSSLELGDSALYFCASSFYSGDRVSPGLGSADTQYFGPGTRLTVL.

V is TRBV7-3 and J is TRBJ2-5; 10 nucleotides match TRBD2. Germline loops: CDR1 SGHTA, CDR2 FQGTGA. The CDR3 totals 14 residues. The trim removed 5 bases at V and 5 bases at J, leaving 5 bases unmatched. CDR3 nucleotides: TGTGCCAGCAGCCCGAGCGGGGGGGGTGAGACCCAGTACTTC. Residues: CASSPSGGGETQYF.

The V call is TRBV5-5, the J call TRBJ2-7; weak D call: TRBD1 (8 bases). Germline V lookup: CDR1 SGHKS, CDR2 YYEKEE (reference sequence). Trimming shortened V by 4 bases and J by 4 bases, and 15 bases separated the two germline ends. CDR3 length equals 14 residues. The CDR3 loop reads CASSMTGEGYEQYF. In nucleotides, the CDR3 is TGTGCCAGCAGCATGACAGGGGAGGGATACGAGCAGTACTTC.

This clonotype was seen ten or more times. V is TRBV12-3 or TRBV12-4 and J is TRBJ1-1; TRBD1 matches 8 bases. The CDR3 is made up of 14 amino acids. V was pared by 3 bases and J by 1 base, with 1 base of the junction left unmatched. The CDR3 protein is CASSFGQGNTEAFF. The DNA of the CDR3 is TGTGCCAGCAGTTTCGGACAGGGGAACACTGAAGCTTTCTTT.

This chain joins TRBV6-1 and TRBJ2-5; 12 bases are a match to TRBD2. V lost 7 bases to trimming and J lost 4 bases; unmatched junction nucleotides: 7. The CDR3 contains 15 residues. CDR1 and CDR2 (germline): MNHNS, SASEGT. The CDR3 loop is CASKSSGGVVETQYF. The DNA of the CDR3 is TGTGCCAGCAAGTCTAGCGGGGGGGTGGTAGAGACCCAGTACTTC.

This clonotype was picked up a small number of times. The chain uses TRBV6-1 and TRBJ2-1, with 11 nucleotides matching TRBD2. There are 13 residues in the CDR3. Germline V gives CDR1 MNHNS, CDR2 SASEGT. V was clipped by 6 bases and J by 7 bases; unmatched bases: 2. CDR3 residues: CASRRLAGNEQFF. CDR3 coding DNA: TGTGCCAGCAGACGACTAGCGGGGAATGAGCAGTTCTTC.

This clonotype came up a few times. This chain connects TRBV9 to TRBJ2-7, with 7 bases matching TRBD1. V was clipped by 0 bases and J by 5 bases; unmatched bases: 2. Germline V CDR1 and CDR2: SGDLS, YYNGEE. CDR3 size: 13 residues. CDR3 coding DNA: TGTGCCAGCAGCGTAGGGCAGGGGGACGAGCAGTACTTC. Protein sequence: CASSVGQGDEQYF.

This chain uses TRBV20-1 with TRBJ2-7; weak D call: TRBD1 (6 bases). CDR3 length: 12 residues. V was shortened by 2 bases and J by 3 bases, with 8 bases between the two germline ends. Germline CDR1 reads DFQATT; CDR2 reads SNEGSKA (reference sequence). CDR3: CSARPRGYEQYF. The CDR3 nucleotides are TGCAGTGCTAGACCCAGGGGCTACGAGCAGTACTTC.

This clonotype was detected a few times. The V and J genes are TRBV2 and TRBJ1-3; D call uncertain. The CDR3 is made up of 15 amino acids. Trimming took off 6 bases at V and 0 bases at J, with 12 bases between the two ends. Germline V gives CDR1 SNHLY, CDR2 FYNNEI. CDR3 loop: CASSVDKPSGNTIYF. The DNA of the CDR3 is TGTGCCAGCAGCGTTGACAAGCCCTCTGGAAACACCATATATTTT.

This clonotype appeared a few times. V and J are TRBV20-1 and TRBJ2-7; TRBD2 aligns across 15 bases. The CDR3 sequence is 16 residues long. V was pared by 3 bases and J by 2 bases, with 5 bases of the junction left unmatched. Germline lookup yields CDR1 DFQATT and CDR2 SNEGSKA (reference sequence). The CDR3 protein is CSASGLAGGDPYEQYF. The CDR3 DNA reads as TGCAGTGCTAGTGGACTAGCGGGGGGGGACCCCTACGAGCAGTACTTC.

V and J are TRBV7-9 and TRBJ2-1; no reliable D call. The CDR3 consists of 15 residues. Germline CDR1 SEHNR, CDR2 FQNEAQ (reference sequence). V lost 5 bases and J lost 0, with 11 bases in between. DNA for the CDR3: TGTGCCAGCAGCCGGACCCCGAGCTCCTACAATGAGCAGTTCTTC. Translating gives CASSRTPSSYNEQFF.

The chain uses TRBV4-1 and TRBJ2-2, with D possibly TRBD1 on 6 matching bases. The CDR3 extends over 14 amino acids. The V and J ends lost 6 bases and 0 bases respectively, with 8 bases between them. Per the germline V gene, CDR1 is MGHRA and CDR2 is YSYEKL. The chain's CDR3 is CASRQGTNTGELFF. The CDR3 DNA sequence: TGCGCCAGCAGGCAGGGGACGAACACCGGGGAGCTGTTTTTT.

As DNA, the CDR3 is TGTGCCAGCAGTTACTCCGAAGCGGTGGGCCAGTTCTTC. Translating gives CASSYSEAVGQFF. This sequence joins TRBV6-5 and TRBJ2-1, with D perhaps TRBD2 (5 bases). The CDR3 extends over 13 amino acids. From germline, CDR1 is MNHEY and CDR2 SVGAGI. Trimming cost V 0 bases and J 13 bases, with 13 bases left between them.

This clonotype has more than one count but fewer than ten. The chain joins TRBV4-2 to TRBJ2-1; 9 positions agree with TRBD2. With V trimmed by 1 base and J by 2 bases, 3 bases remained unmatched. The CDR3 length is 16 residues. The germline CDR1 and CDR2 sequences are LGHNA and YNFKEQ. CDR3 coding DNA: TGTGCCAGCAGCCAAGTTGCGGGGGGGCCCTACAATGAGCAGTTCTTC. Protein product: CASSQVAGGPYNEQFF.

This clonotype was counted a few times. V usage is TRBV2 and J usage is TRBJ2-1; D is perhaps TRBD1 or TRBD2 (6 bases each). Deletions cut 4 bases from V and 0 bases from J, with 13 bases between. The CDR3 loop spans 16 amino acids. Germline CDR1 is SNHLY and CDR2 is FYNNEI. The CDR3 is CASSGLGGLSYNEQFF. The CDR3 nucleotides read TGTGCCAGCAGTGGACTAGGGGGGCTCTCCTACAATGAGCAGTTCTTC.

The chain employs TRBV21-1 and TRBJ2-3; the table's D call TRBD2 went unverified against the DNA. TRBV21-1 has pseudogene status. This CDR3 is 19 amino acids long. The DNA of the CDR3 is TGTGCCAGCAGCCCAAACGGGAGACTAGCGGATTCTAGCACAGATACGCAGTATTTT. It encodes CASSPNGRLADSSTDTQYF.

The table lists this clonotype with a few counts. The final CDR3 position lacks the conserved phenylalanine or tryptophan, pointing to a likely read error. The DNA is omitted, as the CDR3 cannot be located on it reliably, and the CDR3 follows TCRdb's listing. J is TRBJ2-1 and V is TRBV20-1; the DNA was not used to check the table's D call, TRBD1. The CDR3 has 14 amino acids, counting both end residues. The germline V gene has CDR1 DFQATT and CDR2 SNEGSKA (reference sequence). The CDR3 here is CSARDRGGGQQFPS.

The V gene is TRBV6-4, the J gene TRBJ2-3; 10 bases agree with TRBD2. Trimming cost V 5 bases and J 3 bases; bases outside gene matches: 8. The CDR3 has 16 amino acids. Germline assignment: CDR1 MRHNA and CDR2 SNTAGT. For the CDR3, the DNA is TGTGCCAGCAGTCAGGGGGCTAGCGGGGGAACAGATACGCAGTATTTT. It codes for CASSQGASGGTDTQYF.